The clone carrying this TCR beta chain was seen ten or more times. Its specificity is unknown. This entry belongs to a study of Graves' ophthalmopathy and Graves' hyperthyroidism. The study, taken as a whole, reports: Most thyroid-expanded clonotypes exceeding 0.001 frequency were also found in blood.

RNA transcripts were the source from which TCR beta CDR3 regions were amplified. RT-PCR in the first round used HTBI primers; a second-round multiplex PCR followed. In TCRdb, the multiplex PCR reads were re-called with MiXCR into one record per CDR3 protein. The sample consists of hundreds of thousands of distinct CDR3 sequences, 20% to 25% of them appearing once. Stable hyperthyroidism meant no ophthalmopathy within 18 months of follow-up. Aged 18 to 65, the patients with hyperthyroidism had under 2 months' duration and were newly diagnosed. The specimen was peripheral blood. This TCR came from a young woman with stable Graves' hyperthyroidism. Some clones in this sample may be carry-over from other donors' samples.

CDR3 residues: CSAPSPGTGYSPLHF. Written as DNA, the CDR3 is TGCAGTGCTCCTTCTCCGGGGACAGGTTATTCACCCCTCCACTTT. The chain employs TRBV20-1 and TRBJ1-6; 8 bases line up with TRBD1. Germline CDR1 and CDR2: DFQATT and SNEGSKA (reference sequence). V trimming: 5 bases; J trimming: 8 bases; junction bases outside the gene matches: 11. The CDR3 runs to 15 residues.